These T cell receptor beta chains were read from a single sample in a study of blood T cells in healthy people across ages. One entry per CDR3 protein, called by TCRdb with MiXCR from the 5' RACE reads. This table holds about 970,000 distinct CDR3 sequences, roughly 50% found once. Specimen: blood. The receptors were sampled from a woman aged 55-70 years in good health. Both conserved end residues are part of each CDR3. The order of the fields is V gene, clone size, J gene, D gene, CDR3 length, CDR3 protein, CDR3 DNA. D genes are given only for firm matches. The size entry is marked missing in some rows and otherwise reads once, few, many or a size class.

v_gene: TRBV5-1
abundance: few
j_gene: TRBJ2-7
d_gene: TRBD1
len: 14
CDR3aa: CASSLEGQNYEQYF
CDR3nt: TGCGCCAGCAGCTTGGAGGGACAGAACTACGAGCAGTACTTC

v_gene: TRBV20-1
abundance: NA
j_gene: TRBJ1-6
d_gene: NA
len: 13
CDR3aa: CSARGENNSPLHF
CDR3nt: TGCAGTGCTAGGGGGGAGAATAATTCACCCCTCCACTTT

v_gene: TRBV4-1
abundance: few
j_gene: TRBJ2-7
d_gene: TRBD2
len: 17
CDR3aa: CASSQEGPSGRNYEQYF
CDR3nt: TGCGCCAGCAGCCAAGAGGGTCCTAGCGGGAGGAACTACGAGCAGTACTTC

v_gene: TRBV15
abundance: NA
j_gene: TRBJ1-3
d_gene: NA
len: 15
CDR3aa: CATSSNRGPGNTIYF
CDR3nt: TGTGCCACCAGCAGTAATAGGGGTCCCGGAAACACCATATATTTT

v_gene: TRBV20-1
abundance: few
j_gene: TRBJ2-5
d_gene: NA
len: 15
CDR3aa: CSARGRRVLQETQYF
CDR3nt: TGCAGTGCTAGGGGGAGGAGGGTGCTACAAGAGACCCAGTACTTC

v_gene: TRBV7-9
abundance: NA
j_gene: TRBJ1-1
d_gene: NA
len: 16
CDR3aa: CASSLVVGFYNTEAFF
CDR3nt: TGTGCCAGCAGCTTAGTAGTGGGTTTTTATAACACTGAAGCTTTCTTT

v_gene: TRBV28
abundance: NA
j_gene: TRBJ2-4
d_gene: NA
len: 16
CDR3aa: CASRSQGTLTASEQYF
CDR3nt: TGTGCCAGCAGATCCCAGGGGACCCTTACTGCGAGTGAGCAGTACTTC

v_gene: TRBV2
abundance: NA
j_gene: TRBJ2-4
d_gene: NA
len: 11
CDR3aa: CASSYGDIQYF
CDR3nt: TGTGCCAGCAGCTATGGGGACATTCAGTACTTC

v_gene: TRBV12-3/TRBV12-4
abundance: many
j_gene: TRBJ2-3
d_gene: NA
len: 15
CDR3aa: CASRPSGEGTDTQYF
CDR3nt: TGTGCCAGCAGACCCTCGGGTGAAGGCACAGATACGCAGTATTTT

v_gene: TRBV29-1
abundance: few
j_gene: TRBJ2-7
d_gene: TRBD2
len: 15
CDR3aa: CSVDLGLAGVYEQYF
CDR3nt: TGCAGCGTCGACTTGGGACTAGCGGGGGTCTACGAGCAGTACTTC

v_gene: TRBV20-1
abundance: NA
j_gene: TRBJ2-1
d_gene: NA
len: 14
CDR3aa: CSAQADSSYNEQFF
CDR3nt: TGCAGTGCGCAGGCAGATAGCTCCTACAATGAGCAGTTCTTC

v_gene: TRBV2
abundance: NA
j_gene: TRBJ1-4
d_gene: TRBD1
len: 14
CDR3aa: CASRNPRTGEKLFF
CDR3nt: TGTGCCAGCAGGAACCCTCGGACAGGTGAAAAACTGTTTTTT

v_gene: TRBV27
abundance: NA
j_gene: TRBJ2-1
d_gene: NA
len: 12
CDR3aa: CASSLPGRFQFF
CDR3nt: TGTGCCAGCAGTTTACCCGGACGATTTCAGTTCTTC

v_gene: TRBV4-2
abundance: once
j_gene: TRBJ2-1
d_gene: NA
len: 13
CDR3aa: CASSPGRDNEQFF
CDR3nt: TGTGCCAGCAGCCCGGGACGAGACAATGAGCAGTTCTTC

v_gene: TRBV4-1
abundance: NA
j_gene: TRBJ1-6
d_gene: NA
len: 16
CDR3aa: CASCTSGTGVSIALHF
CDR3nt: TGCGCCAGCTGCACTTCCGGGACGGGAGTATCAATTGCCCTCCACTTT

v_gene: TRBV27
abundance: NA
j_gene: TRBJ2-7
d_gene: TRBD2
len: 16
CDR3aa: CASSPSSGPEHYEQYF
CDR3nt: TGTGCCAGCAGTCCCTCTAGCGGCCCGGAGCACTACGAGCAGTACTTC

v_gene: TRBV10-3
abundance: few
j_gene: TRBJ1-6
d_gene: NA
len: 14
CDR3aa: CAISERGTRSPLHF
CDR3nt: TGTGCCATCAGTGAACGAGGGACTCGGTCACCCCTCCACTTT

v_gene: TRBV25-1
abundance: NA
j_gene: TRBJ2-1
d_gene: NA
len: 12
CDR3aa: CASSERLNEQFF
CDR3nt: TGTGCCAGCAGTGAACGGCTCAATGAGCAGTTCTTC

v_gene: TRBV2
abundance: NA
j_gene: TRBJ1-1
d_gene: NA
len: 13
CDR3aa: CASSWTTQTEAFF
CDR3nt: TGTGCCAGCAGTTGGACGACTCAGACTGAAGCTTTCTTT

v_gene: TRBV9
abundance: few
j_gene: TRBJ1-2
d_gene: NA
len: 13
CDR3aa: CASSVGQVDGYTF
CDR3nt: TGTGCCAGCAGCGTAGGGCAGGTTGACGGCTACACCTTC

v_gene: TRBV5-1
abundance: few
j_gene: TRBJ1-2
d_gene: NA
len: 13
CDR3aa: CASSPRDAYGYTF
CDR3nt: TGCGCCAGCAGCCCCCGGGACGCCTATGGCTACACCTTC

v_gene: TRBV12-3/TRBV12-4
abundance: few
j_gene: TRBJ1-6
d_gene: TRBD1
len: 14
CDR3aa: CASSSSGGSSPLHF
CDR3nt: TGTGCCAGCAGTTCCTCAGGGGGCAGTTCACCCCTCCACTTT

v_gene: TRBV6-2/TRBV6-3
abundance: NA
j_gene: TRBJ1-5
d_gene: NA
len: 14
CDR3aa: CASSGQVPNQPQHF
CDR3nt: TGTGCCAGCAGTGGGCAGGTCCCCAATCAGCCCCAGCATTTT

v_gene: TRBV7-2
abundance: few
j_gene: TRBJ1-2
d_gene: NA
len: 14
CDR3aa: CASSPVGGADGYTF
CDR3nt: TGTGCCAGCAGCCCGGTAGGGGGAGCAGATGGCTACACCTTC

v_gene: TRBV6-4
abundance: NA
j_gene: TRBJ1-4
d_gene: TRBD1
len: 14
CDR3aa: CASSARGRGEKLFF
CDR3nt: TGTGCCAGCAGTGCTAGGGGGCGTGGTGAAAAACTGTTTTTT

v_gene: TRBV15
abundance: few
j_gene: TRBJ2-5
d_gene: NA
len: 15
CDR3aa: CATSRDGAGAETQYF
CDR3nt: TGTGCCACCAGCAGAGATGGGGCAGGCGCAGAGACCCAGTACTTC